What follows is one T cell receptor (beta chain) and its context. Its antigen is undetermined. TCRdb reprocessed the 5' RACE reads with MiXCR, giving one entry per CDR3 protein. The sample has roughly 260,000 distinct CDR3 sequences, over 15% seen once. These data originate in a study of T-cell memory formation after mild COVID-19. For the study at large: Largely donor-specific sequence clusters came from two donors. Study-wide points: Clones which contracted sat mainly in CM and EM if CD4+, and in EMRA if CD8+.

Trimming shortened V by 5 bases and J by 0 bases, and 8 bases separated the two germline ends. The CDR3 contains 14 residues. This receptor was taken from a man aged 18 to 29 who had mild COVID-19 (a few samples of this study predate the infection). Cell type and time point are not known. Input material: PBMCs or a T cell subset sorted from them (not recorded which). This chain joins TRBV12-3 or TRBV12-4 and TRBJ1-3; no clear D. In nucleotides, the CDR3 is TGTGCCAGCAGTCTAAGGGCCTCTGGAAACACCATATATTTT. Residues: CASSLRASGNTIYF.